This T cell receptor beta chain was documented in a study of Ad26.COV2.S vaccination and SARS-CoV-2 variants. About the research overall: Ad26.COV2.S was injected intramuscularly once or twice, 56 days apart. Notes on the study in general: Measurement of non-spike TCR breadth gave similar results in vaccine and placebo recipients.

The repertoire was sequenced with immunoSEQ multiplex PCR; TCRdb's copy has only in-frame clones and lacks some. Among 300,000 to 400,000 clones listed, 80% to 90% were seen once. Treatment noted: around 19 received Ad26.COV2.S at low or high dose, single or two shots; about 5 received placebo; per-sample allocation not given. Repertoires come from day 63 after the first vaccine or placebo injection. Cohort 1b enrolled adults aged 18-55 years in Boston. Ad26.COV2.S expressed prefusion-stabilized spike from the original Wuhan strain. There are 13 residues in the CDR3. V lost 5 bases, J lost 4 bases, and 9 bases lay in between. Per the germline V gene, CDR1 is MNHNY and CDR2 is SVGAGI (reference sequence). About this clone itself: The target antigen is unknown.

The rearrangement links TRBV6-6 to TRBJ1-5; D possibly corresponds to TRBD1 (6 bases). This clonotype was obtained from a person aged 18 to 59 who received the Ad26.COV2.S COVID-19 vaccine or a placebo. The sequencing used peripheral blood, collected in a trial of Ad26.COV2.S vaccine versus placebo. DNA for the CDR3: TGTGCCAGCAGTCTTGACAGGAATCAGCCCCAGCATTTT. It translates to CASSLDRNQPQHF.